This entry describes one T cell receptor (beta chain). The data belong to a study of blood T cell repertoires in COVID-19. Study overall: From the United States, Italy and Spain came samples of acute and convalescent COVID-19. PBMCs, B-cell-depleted T cells, or T cells were the source of the cDNA or gDNA that made up the material.

CDR1 is LGHDT, CDR2 YNNKEL, per germline (reference sequence). This CDR3 is 15 amino acids long. Trimming took 1 base from V and 0 from J, leaving 9 bases between them. This table comes from immunoSEQ multiplex PCR, and its TCRdb copy is limited to in-frame clones, with some not included. In the table there are approximately 140,000 clones, around 84% of which are singletons. The sequenced sample consisted of peripheral blood. The chain couples TRBV3-1 (or the pseudogene TRBV3-2) to TRBJ1-1, with a possible D match to TRBD1 (5 bases). The clonotype comes from a human donor in a cohort sampled during active COVID-19. This CDR3 is CASSQGGVMNTEAFF. The CDR3 region has the DNA TGTGCCAGCAGCCAAGGGGGGGTTATGAACACTGAAGCTTTCTTT.